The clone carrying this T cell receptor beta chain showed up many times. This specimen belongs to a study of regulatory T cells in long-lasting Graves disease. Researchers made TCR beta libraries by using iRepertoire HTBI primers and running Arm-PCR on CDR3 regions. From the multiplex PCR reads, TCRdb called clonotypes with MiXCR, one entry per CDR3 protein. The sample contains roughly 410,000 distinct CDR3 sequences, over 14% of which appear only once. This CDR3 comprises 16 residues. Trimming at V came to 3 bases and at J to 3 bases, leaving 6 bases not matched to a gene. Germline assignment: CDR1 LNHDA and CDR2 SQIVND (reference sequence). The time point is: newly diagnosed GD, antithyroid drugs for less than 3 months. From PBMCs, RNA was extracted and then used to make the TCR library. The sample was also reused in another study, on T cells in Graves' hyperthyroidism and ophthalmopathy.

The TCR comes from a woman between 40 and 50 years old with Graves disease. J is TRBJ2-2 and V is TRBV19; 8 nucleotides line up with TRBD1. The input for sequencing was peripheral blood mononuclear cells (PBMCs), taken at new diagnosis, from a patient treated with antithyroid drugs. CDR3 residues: CASSISGQGDTGELFF. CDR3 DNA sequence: TGTGCCAGTAGTATTAGCGGACAGGGAGACACCGGGGAGCTGTTTTTT.